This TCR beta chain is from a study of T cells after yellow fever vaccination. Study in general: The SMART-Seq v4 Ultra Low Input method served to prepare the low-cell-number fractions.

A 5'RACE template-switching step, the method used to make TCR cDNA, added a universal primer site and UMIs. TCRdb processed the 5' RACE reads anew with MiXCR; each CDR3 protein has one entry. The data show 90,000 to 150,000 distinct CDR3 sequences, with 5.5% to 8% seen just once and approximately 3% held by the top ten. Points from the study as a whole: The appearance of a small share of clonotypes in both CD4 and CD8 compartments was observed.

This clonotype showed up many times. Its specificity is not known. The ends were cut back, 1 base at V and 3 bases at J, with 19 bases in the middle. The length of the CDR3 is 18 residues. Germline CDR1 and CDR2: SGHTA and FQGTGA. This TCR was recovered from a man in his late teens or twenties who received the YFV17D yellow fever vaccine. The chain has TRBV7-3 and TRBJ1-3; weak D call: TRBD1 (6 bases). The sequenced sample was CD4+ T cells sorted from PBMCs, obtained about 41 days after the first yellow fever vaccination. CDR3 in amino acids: CASSLSPTGSPFGNTIYF. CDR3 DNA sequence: TGTGCCAGCAGCTTAAGCCCGACAGGATCCCCTTTTGGAAACACCATATATTTT.